This passage covers 17 T cell receptor beta chains from one sample sequenced in a study of T cells expressing NK-cell markers. TCRdb reanalyzed the 5' RACE reads and collapses them to one entry per CDR3 protein, without DNA. With approximately 150,000 distinct CDR3 sequences in the sample, the ten largest clones hold approximately 12%. The material sequenced was blood T cells: a sorted CD56 or NKG2C T cell subset, CD4+ or CD8+ T cells, or bulk PBMC T cells (not recorded which). The receptors were gathered from a man aged 18 to 35 in good health.

CDR3 amino acids: CASSYNSGNTGELFF. The chain recombines TRBV6-5 with TRBJ2-2; there is no DNA to check the TCRdb D call of TRBD2. The CDR3 has 15 amino acids. Germline V gene lookup returns CDR1 MNHEY and CDR2 SVGAGI.

The chain combines TRBV18 with TRBJ2-7; no DNA is available, so the TRBD1 call from TCRdb remains unchecked. The CDR3 contains 17 residues. Germline V gene data show CDR1 as KGHSH and CDR2 as LQKENI. The CDR3 loop reads CASSPPYWGQGNYEQYF.

The rearrangement links TRBV6-2 or TRBV6-3 to TRBJ1-1. Germline-derived CDR1 and CDR2 are MNHEY and SVGEGT. This CDR3 spans 15 amino acids. This CDR3 reads CASSYLPQVNTEAFF.

The rearrangement uses TRBV25-1 and TRBJ1-2; TCRdb picks TRBD1, but there is no DNA to check that call. The CDR3 totals 15 residues. Germline V gene data show CDR1 as MGHDK and CDR2 as SYGVNS. CDR3 in amino acids: CASRGERTGGEGYTF.

The V gene is TRBV7-2, the J gene TRBJ1-1. The CDR3 spans 16 residues. Germline CDR1 is SGHTA and CDR2 is FQGNSA. The CDR3 here is CASSLVSRRVNTEAFF.

The chain links TRBV5-1 to TRBJ2-2; TCRdb outputs TRBD2, but without DNA this stays unchecked. The CDR3 has 15 amino acids. CDR1 is SGHRS, CDR2 YFSETQ, per germline. CDR3: CASSSQRANTGELFF.

CDR3 amino acids: CASSLGTPGLEQYF. The chain links TRBV5-4 to TRBJ2-7; TCRdb's D call, TRBD2, is unchecked because there is no DNA. The CDR3 consists of 14 residues. Germline-derived CDR1 and CDR2 are SGHNT and YYREEE (reference sequence).

The chain combines TRBV29-1 with TRBJ2-1. Per the germline V gene, CDR1 is SQVTM and CDR2 is ANQGSEA. The CDR3 spans 13 residues. The CDR3: CSVVLRHNNEQFF.

V gene TRBV21-1 combines with J gene TRBJ2-2; the D call of TRBD2 rests on TCRdb alone, since no DNA is present to check it. TRBV21-1 counts as a pseudogene. This CDR3 contains 17 residues. CDR3 residues: CASSFRGLTRNTGELFF.

The chain uses TRBV29-1 and TRBJ2-7. This CDR3 is 14 amino acids long. CDR1 and CDR2 (germline): SQVTM, ANQGSEA. CDR3 sequence: CSVELRTETYEQYF.

This chain links TRBV7-9 with TRBJ2-5. From germline, CDR1 is SEHNR and CDR2 FQNEAQ (reference sequence). The CDR3 spans 14 residues. CDR3 amino acids: CASSLIVGSETQYF.

The rearrangement uses TRBV6-4 and TRBJ2-4; TCRdb reports TRBD1, a call that lacks DNA to check it against. Germline CDR1 reads MRHNA; CDR2 reads SNTAGT. This CDR3 has 17 amino acids. This chain's CDR3 is CASSTHDRTIAKNIQYF.

V and J are TRBV7-2 and TRBJ2-7; with no DNA, the TCRdb D assignment of TRBD2 cannot be verified. The germline gives CDR1 SGHTA, CDR2 FQGNSA. The CDR3 runs to 16 residues. The CDR3 protein is CASSLEREGGGYEQYF.

The V call is TRBV30, the J call TRBJ2-3; TCRdb reports TRBD2, a call that lacks DNA to check it against. Germline V CDR1 and CDR2: GTSNPN, SVGIG (reference sequence). This CDR3 contains 14 residues. CDR3 in amino acids: CAWSVSGGADTQYF.

This chain links TRBV20-1 with TRBJ2-1; TCRdb selects TRBD1, and the lack of DNA leaves this call unchecked. The CDR3 covers 15 residues. CDR1 and CDR2 (germline): DFQATT, SNEGSKA (reference sequence). The CDR3 spells CSAQRTGFPYNEQFF.

The chain joins TRBV7-9 to TRBJ1-5; TCRdb's assignment of TRBD1 cannot be checked, as there is no DNA. The CDR3 length is 15 residues. From germline, CDR1 is SEHNR and CDR2 FQNEAQ (reference sequence). The CDR3 loop reads CASSLTGGGNQPQHF.

V usage is TRBV11-2 and J usage is TRBJ1-5. The CDR3 sequence is 14 residues long. The germline V gene has CDR1 SGHAT and CDR2 FQNNGV. The CDR3 loop reads CASSLVQVNQPQHF.